Detailed here is one T cell receptor beta chain. Its antigen remains unidentified. Per-base qualities were not stored, and no clone one base away is much larger. TCRbeta CDR3 regions were amplified from genomic DNA by means of the immunoSEQ Assay, a bias-controlled multiplex PCR. Processing in the source paper ran as follows. Nucleated cell counts per sample were estimated from amplification of reference gene primers within the assay. To quantify the absolute abundance of each unique TCRbeta CDR3 rearrangement, sequence reads were collapsed and filtered. For each sample, productive Simpson clonality was calculated by taking the square root of Simpson's diversity index across productive rearrangements. TCRdb took this table from immuneACCESS and kept in-frame rearrangements with V and J called. Such tables lack part of the clones; where checked against another copy, unresolved V genes explain under half of the gap, and the rest is unexplained. D and trimming were read from the DNA, whereas the V and J calls and clone size are those reported in that table. Present in this sample are roughly 220,000 clones, approximately 84% of which were seen just once. Over 12% of the sample is taken by the ten largest.

Participants in the prospective study were enrolled through a virtual design, were aged roughly 18 to 95 years, and lived in roughly 26 United States geographic areas. In the prospective study, participants were assigned to cohorts based on the clinical history participants reported in a screening survey and a study questionnaire. For ImmuneRACE Cohort 3, a participant was defined as recovered based on two consecutive negative NP/OP PCR tests, clearance by a healthcare professional, or resolution of symptoms. Each participant in the prospective study had whole blood, serum and a nasopharyngeal or oropharyngeal swab collected by mobile phlebotomists. Additional blood draws and questionnaires over an approximately 2-month period could optionally be provided by prospective study participants. Before DNA extraction, prospective study blood samples were shipped either frozen or at room temperature.

The data are from a study of blood T cell repertoires in COVID-19 (TCRdb year 2020). General notes on the study: The collaborator samples originated in the United States, Italy and Spain and spanned the acute and convalescent phases of COVID-19. Where HLA class I and class II types were available, the types were taken from metadata supplied by the sample provider, not from assay-based typing. Deeply sampled blood TCRbeta repertoires from subjects exposed to, actively infected with, or recovered from COVID-19 were included in the dataset. The repertoires were released in a freely available public database meant as a resource for research on the immune response to SARS-CoV-2. The samples were drawn from the first 160 participants of the ongoing ImmuneRACE study and from roughly 1,300 subjects provided by 6 global collaborators. Sample metadata almost always included a de-identified subject ID, COVID-19 status, age in years and sex. The material from the prospective study consisted of cDNA or gDNA derived from T cells, B-cell-depleted T cells, or PBMCs. Beyond this particular receptor, the publication reports: How much clinical and demographic metadata was included differed by source and by participant, and the metadata was provided uncurated.

The germline V end is reduced by 8 bases and the J end by 3 bases; junction bases left unmatched: 1. From its cysteine to its phenylalanine, the CDR3 spans 11 amino acids. CDR3 DNA only is kept here, 33 bases in frame from base 1. For CDR1 and CDR2, the germline V gene lists SNHLY and FYNNEI. The chain is encoded by TRBV2 joined to TRBJ2-7; 7 middle bases align to TRBD1. What was sequenced was PBMCs or T cells enriched from blood (not recorded which). The clonotype originates from a man aged 35-49 years who had recovered from COVID-19. The nucleotides are TGTGCCAGCGGGGACAGCTACGAGCAGTACTTC. Protein translation: CASGDSYEQYF.